A single TCR beta chain is shown here with its context. The antigen is unknown. The method was immunoSEQ multiplex PCR; TCRdb's version includes in-frame clones alone and lacks a portion of them. There are approximately 840,000 clones in the sample; 90% to 98% occur only once, and less than 0.25% lies in the top ten. The sample is drawn from a study of shared clonotypes between healthy human individuals. Naive CD8 cells, CD45RO-negative and positively selected for CCR7, excluded terminally differentiated effector memory CD45RA+ cells. The CDR3 length is 14 residues. CDR1 and CDR2 (germline): SGHVS, FQNEAQ. V lost 2 bases and J 3 bases, leaving 10 bases between the germline ends. Study conclusions and caveats: Memory subsets generally showed smaller estimated richness than naive subsets did. Rarefaction indicated that sorted-subset sequencing remained incomplete although depth was large. Lower generation probabilities were found for non-shared clonotypes than for those shared by all four donors.

The V gene is TRBV7-8, the J gene TRBJ1-1; no reliable D call. Sequencing was done on a sample of naive CD8+ T cells sorted from blood. The receptor was derived from a man aged 25-45 years in good health. The CDR3 protein is CASSLMVGDTEAFF. The CDR3 nucleotides read TGTGCCAGCAGCTTAATGGTCGGTGACACTGAAGCTTTCTTT.